These T cell receptor beta chains were read from a single sample in a study of T cells expressing NK-cell markers. Following a re-call of the 5' RACE reads, TCRdb has one entry per CDR3 protein and lacks DNA. Its table lists about 260,000 distinct CDR3 sequences. Sequencing was carried out using blood T cells: a sorted CD56 or NKG2C T cell subset, CD4+ or CD8+ T cells, or bulk PBMC T cells (not recorded which). The receptors were sampled from a man younger than 35 in good health. Both conserved end residues are part of each CDR3.

j_gene: TRBJ2-6
v_gene: TRBV11-2
CDR3aa: CASNLRTGVLSGANVLTF

j_gene: TRBJ2-5
v_gene: TRBV7-9
CDR3aa: CASSPGTGGKGTQYF

j_gene: TRBJ2-6
v_gene: TRBV6-1
CDR3aa: CASLQGSGANVLTF

j_gene: TRBJ2-5
v_gene: TRBV29-1
CDR3aa: CSVEYLYAETQYF

j_gene: TRBJ1-5
v_gene: TRBV7-2
CDR3aa: CASSSQGRVGNQPQHF

j_gene: TRBJ2-3
v_gene: TRBV4-2
CDR3aa: CASSQGTSGRTDTQYF

j_gene: TRBJ2-5
v_gene: TRBV6-5
CDR3aa: CASSYSRDRGLGETQYF

j_gene: TRBJ2-3
v_gene: TRBV20-1
CDR3aa: CSASMSATDTQYF

j_gene: TRBJ2-1
v_gene: TRBV20-1
CDR3aa: CSATDLTSGTYNEQFF

j_gene: TRBJ1-1
v_gene: TRBV5-6
CDR3aa: CASSKGELNTEAFF

j_gene: TRBJ2-2
v_gene: TRBV5-1
CDR3aa: CASSEIEGELFF

j_gene: TRBJ2-6
v_gene: TRBV10-3
CDR3aa: CAMKSDSGANVLTF

j_gene: TRBJ2-5
v_gene: TRBV12-3/TRBV12-4
CDR3aa: CASSSVAQGNQYF

j_gene: TRBJ2-2
v_gene: TRBV12-5
CDR3aa: CASGLVRDRVNTGELFF

j_gene: TRBJ1-3
v_gene: TRBV7-6
CDR3aa: CASSLGTPGGNTIYF

j_gene: TRBJ2-5
v_gene: TRBV27
CDR3aa: CASAGQGQETQYF

j_gene: TRBJ1-2
v_gene: TRBV7-8
CDR3aa: CASSPPGQGAGGYTF

j_gene: TRBJ2-2
v_gene: TRBV12-3/TRBV12-4
CDR3aa: CASSLDSWNLLPRSFF

j_gene: TRBJ2-7
v_gene: TRBV19
CDR3aa: CASRQGGDSEQYF

j_gene: TRBJ2-3
v_gene: TRBV10-3
CDR3aa: CASGPRDGTDTQYF